The TCR beta chain described here comes from a study of T-cell reconstitution after alpha-beta-depleted transplantation in children. Preparation of the TCRbeta library was carried out with unique molecular identifiers. TCRdb analysed the PCR reads with MiXCR anew, one entry per CDR3 protein. The sample gives 170,000 or so distinct CDR3 sequences, over 5.5% of which show up once; 3% to 3.5% is in the top ten. This clonotype has a count of ten or more. The germline V gene has CDR1 DFQATT and CDR2 SNEGSKA (reference sequence). The ends were cut back, 8 bases at V and 4 bases at J, with 11 bases in the middle. The CDR3 runs 11 residues.

V is TRBV20-1 and J is TRBJ2-5; unclear D gene. Here the sequenced sample was PBMCs from the stem cell graft donor, taken from the stem cell graft. The sequence was obtained from a human donor who donated a stem cell graft to a child with Wiskott-Aldrich syndrome. CDR3 sequence: CSQRTGETQYF. The CDR3 DNA sequence: TGCAGTCAACGTACGGGAGAGACCCAGTACTTC.